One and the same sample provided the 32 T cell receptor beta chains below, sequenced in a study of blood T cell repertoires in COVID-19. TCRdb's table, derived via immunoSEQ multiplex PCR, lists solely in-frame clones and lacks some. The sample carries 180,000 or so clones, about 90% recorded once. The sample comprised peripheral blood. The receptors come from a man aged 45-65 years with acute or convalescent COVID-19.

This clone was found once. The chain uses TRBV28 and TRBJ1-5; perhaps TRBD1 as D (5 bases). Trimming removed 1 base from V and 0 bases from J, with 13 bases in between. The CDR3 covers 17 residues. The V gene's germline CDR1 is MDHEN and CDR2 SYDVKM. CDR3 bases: TGTGCCAGCAGTTTATCCTCCAGGGTCTTTAGCAATCAGCCCCAGCATTTT. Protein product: CASSLSSRVFSNQPQHF.

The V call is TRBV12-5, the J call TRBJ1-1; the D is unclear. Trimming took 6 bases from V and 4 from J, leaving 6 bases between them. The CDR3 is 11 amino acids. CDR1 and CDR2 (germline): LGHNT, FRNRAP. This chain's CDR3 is CASGLGTEAFF. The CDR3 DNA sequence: TGTGCTAGTGGGCTAGGCACTGAAGCTTTCTTT.

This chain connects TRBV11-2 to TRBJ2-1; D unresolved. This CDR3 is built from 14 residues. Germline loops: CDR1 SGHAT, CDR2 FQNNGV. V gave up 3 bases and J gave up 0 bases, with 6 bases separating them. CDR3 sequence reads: CASSFTNSYNEQFF. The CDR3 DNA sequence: TGTGCCAGCAGCTTTACAAACTCCTACAATGAGCAGTTCTTC.

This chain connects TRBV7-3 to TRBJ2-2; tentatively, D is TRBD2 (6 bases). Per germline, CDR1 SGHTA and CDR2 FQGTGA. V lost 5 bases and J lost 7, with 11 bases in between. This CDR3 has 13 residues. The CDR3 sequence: CASSGLGGGELFF. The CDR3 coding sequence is TGTGCCAGCAGCGGCCTGGGAGGCGGGGAGCTGTTTTTT. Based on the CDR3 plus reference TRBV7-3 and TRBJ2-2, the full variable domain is GAGVSQTPSNKVTEKGKYVELRCDPISGHTALYWYRQSLGQGPEFLIYFQGTGAADDSGLPNDRFFAVRPEGSVSTLKIQRTERGDSAVYLCASSGLGGGELFFGEGSRLTVL.

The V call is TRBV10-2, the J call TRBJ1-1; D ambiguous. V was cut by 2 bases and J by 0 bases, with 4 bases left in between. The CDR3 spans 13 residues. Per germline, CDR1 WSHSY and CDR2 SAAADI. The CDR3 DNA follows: TGCGCCAGCAGTGAGGGCCTGAACACTGAAGCTTTCTTT. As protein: CASSEGLNTEAFF.

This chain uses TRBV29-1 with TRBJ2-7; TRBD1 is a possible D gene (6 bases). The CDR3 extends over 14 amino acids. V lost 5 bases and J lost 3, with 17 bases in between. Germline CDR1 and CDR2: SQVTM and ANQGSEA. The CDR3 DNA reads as TGCAGCGTTAAGGCTAGGAAGGACAGCTACGAGCAGTACGTC. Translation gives CSVKARKDSYEQYV.

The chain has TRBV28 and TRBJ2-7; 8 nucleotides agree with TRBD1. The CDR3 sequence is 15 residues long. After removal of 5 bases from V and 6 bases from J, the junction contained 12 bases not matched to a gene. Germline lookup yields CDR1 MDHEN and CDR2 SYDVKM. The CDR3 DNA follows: TGTGCCAGCAGTCCCCTCCGGGACAGGACCGCCGAGCAGTACTTC. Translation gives CASSPLRDRTAEQYF.

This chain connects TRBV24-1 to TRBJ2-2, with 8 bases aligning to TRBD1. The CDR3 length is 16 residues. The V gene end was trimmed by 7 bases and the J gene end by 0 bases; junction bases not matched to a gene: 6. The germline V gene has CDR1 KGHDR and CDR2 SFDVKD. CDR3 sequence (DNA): TGTGCCACCAGCTTAGCAGGGGGCTCGAACACCGGGGAGCTGTTTTTT. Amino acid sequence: CATSLAGGSNTGELFF.

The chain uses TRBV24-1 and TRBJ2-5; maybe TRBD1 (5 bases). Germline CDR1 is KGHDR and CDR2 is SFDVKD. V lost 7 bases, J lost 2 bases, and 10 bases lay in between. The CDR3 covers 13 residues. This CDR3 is CATSLGAQETQYF. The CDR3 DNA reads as TGTGCCACCAGCTTAGGGGCGCAAGAGACCCAGTACTTC.

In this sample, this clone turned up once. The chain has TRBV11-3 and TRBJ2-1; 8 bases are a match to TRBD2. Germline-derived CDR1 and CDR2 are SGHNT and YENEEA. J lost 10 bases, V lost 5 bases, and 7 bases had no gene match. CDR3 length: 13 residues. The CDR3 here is CASSLSRGGEQFF. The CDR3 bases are TGTGCCAGCAGCCTTAGCCGGGGGGGCGAGCAGTTCTTC.

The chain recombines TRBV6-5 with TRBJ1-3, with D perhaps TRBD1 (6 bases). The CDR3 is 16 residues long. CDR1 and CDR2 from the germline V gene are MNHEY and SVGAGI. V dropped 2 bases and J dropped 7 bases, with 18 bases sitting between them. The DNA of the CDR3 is TGTGCCAGCAGTTACACCGGACAGACGTACGCGAACACCATATATTTT. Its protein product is CASSYTGQTYANTIYF.

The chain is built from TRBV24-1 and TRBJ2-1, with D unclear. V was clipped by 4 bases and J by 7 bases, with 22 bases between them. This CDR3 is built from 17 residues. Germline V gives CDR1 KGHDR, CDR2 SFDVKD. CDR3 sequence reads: CATSDPGARRRKNEQFF. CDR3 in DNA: TGTGCCACCAGTGACCCCGGTGCCCGCAGGCGTAAGAATGAGCAGTTCTTC.

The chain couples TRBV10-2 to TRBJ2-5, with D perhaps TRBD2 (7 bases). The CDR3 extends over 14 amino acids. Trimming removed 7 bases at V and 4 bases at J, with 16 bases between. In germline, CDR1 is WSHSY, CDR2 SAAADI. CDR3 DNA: TGCGCCAGCACGAGCAGGGGAGGGTTAGAGACCCAGTACTTC. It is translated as CASTSRGGLETQYF.

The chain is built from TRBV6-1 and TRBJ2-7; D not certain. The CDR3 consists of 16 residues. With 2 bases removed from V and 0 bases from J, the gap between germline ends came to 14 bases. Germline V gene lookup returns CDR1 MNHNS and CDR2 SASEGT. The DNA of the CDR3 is TGTGCCAGCAGTGAATTTCGTTTTGCAGGCTCCTACGAGCAGTACTTC. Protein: CASSEFRFAGSYEQYF.

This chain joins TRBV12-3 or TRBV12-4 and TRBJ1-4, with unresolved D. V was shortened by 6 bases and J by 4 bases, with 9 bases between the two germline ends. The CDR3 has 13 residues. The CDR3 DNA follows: TGTGCCAGCAGCCGGGATGTTAATGAAAAACTGTTTTTT. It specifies CASSRDVNEKLFF.

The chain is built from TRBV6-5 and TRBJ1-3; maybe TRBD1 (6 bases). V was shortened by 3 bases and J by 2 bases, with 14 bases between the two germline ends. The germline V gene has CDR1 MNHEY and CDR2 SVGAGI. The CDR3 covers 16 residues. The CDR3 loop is CASSYTGLDAGNTIYF. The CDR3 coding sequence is TGTGCCAGCAGTTATACAGGGTTAGACGCTGGAAACACCATATATTTT.

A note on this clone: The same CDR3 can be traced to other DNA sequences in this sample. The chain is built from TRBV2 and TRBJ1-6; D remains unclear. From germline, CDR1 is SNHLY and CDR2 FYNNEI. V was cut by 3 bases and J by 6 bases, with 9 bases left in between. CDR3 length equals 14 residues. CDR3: CASSEGRRNSPLHF. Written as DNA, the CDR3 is TGTGCCAGCAGTGAGGGGAGACGTAATTCACCCCTCCACTTT.

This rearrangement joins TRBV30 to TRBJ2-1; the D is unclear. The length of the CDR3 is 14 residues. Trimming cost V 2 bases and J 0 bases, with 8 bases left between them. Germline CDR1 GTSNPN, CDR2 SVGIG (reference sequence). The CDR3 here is CAWSTSASYNEQFF. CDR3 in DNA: TGTGCCTGGAGTACGAGCGCCTCCTACAATGAGCAGTTCTTC.

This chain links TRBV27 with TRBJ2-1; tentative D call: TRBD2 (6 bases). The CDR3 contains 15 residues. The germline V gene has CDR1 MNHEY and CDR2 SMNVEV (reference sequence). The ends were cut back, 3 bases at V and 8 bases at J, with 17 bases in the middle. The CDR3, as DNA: TGTGCCAGCAGTTTGTACCGGGACTCGGGGGATGAGCAGTTCTTC. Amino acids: CASSLYRDSGDEQFF.

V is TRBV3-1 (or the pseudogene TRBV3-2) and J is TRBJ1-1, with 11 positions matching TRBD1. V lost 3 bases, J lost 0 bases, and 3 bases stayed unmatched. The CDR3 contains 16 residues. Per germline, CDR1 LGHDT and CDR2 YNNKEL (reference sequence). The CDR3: CASSHRTGGLNTEAFF. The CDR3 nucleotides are TGTGCCAGCAGCCACAGGACAGGGGGCTTGAACACTGAAGCTTTCTTT.

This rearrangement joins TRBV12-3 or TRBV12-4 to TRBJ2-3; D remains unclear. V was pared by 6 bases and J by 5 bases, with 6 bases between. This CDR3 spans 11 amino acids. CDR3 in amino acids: CASRKRDTQYF. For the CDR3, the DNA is TGTGCCAGCAGAAAGCGAGATACGCAGTATTTT.

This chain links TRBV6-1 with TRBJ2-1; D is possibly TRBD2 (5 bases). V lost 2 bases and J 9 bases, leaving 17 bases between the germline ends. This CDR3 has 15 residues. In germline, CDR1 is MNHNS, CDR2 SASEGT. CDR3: CASSEPGGWGVEQFF. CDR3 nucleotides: TGTGCCAGCAGTGAACCCGGAGGATGGGGAGTTGAGCAGTTCTTC.

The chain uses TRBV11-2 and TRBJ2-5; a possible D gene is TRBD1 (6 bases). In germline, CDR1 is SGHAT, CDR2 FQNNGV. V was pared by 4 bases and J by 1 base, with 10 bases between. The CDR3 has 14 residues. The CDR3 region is CASSSGVSQETQYF. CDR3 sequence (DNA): TGTGCCAGCAGCTCAGGGGTGTCCCAAGAGACCCAGTACTTC.

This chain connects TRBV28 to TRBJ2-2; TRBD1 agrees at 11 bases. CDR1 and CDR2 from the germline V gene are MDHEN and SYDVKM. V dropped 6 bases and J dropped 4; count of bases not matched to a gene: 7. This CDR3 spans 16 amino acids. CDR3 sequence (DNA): TGTGCCAGCAGGGGTTCCGGGACAGGGGGCACCGGGGAGCTGTTTTTT. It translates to CASRGSGTGGTGELFF.

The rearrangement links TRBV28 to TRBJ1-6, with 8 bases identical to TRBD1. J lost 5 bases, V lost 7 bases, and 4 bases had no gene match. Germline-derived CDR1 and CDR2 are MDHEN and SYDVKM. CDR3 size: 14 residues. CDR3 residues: CASMTGEHNSPLHF. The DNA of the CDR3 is TGTGCCAGCATGACAGGGGAACATAATTCACCCCTCCACTTT.

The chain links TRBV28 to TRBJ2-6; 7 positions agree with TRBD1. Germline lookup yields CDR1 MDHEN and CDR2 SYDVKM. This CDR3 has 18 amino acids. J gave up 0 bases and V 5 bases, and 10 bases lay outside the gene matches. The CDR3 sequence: CASSNRQGSSSGANVLTF. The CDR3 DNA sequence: TGTGCCAGCAGTAACCGACAGGGTTCGAGCTCTGGGGCCAACGTCCTGACTTTC.

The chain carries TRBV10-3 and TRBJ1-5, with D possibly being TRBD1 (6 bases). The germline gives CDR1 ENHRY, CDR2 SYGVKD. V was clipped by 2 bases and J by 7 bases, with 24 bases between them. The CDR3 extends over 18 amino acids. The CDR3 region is CAISENGPGVISSQPQHF. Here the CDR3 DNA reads TGTGCCATCAGTGAGAACGGTCCAGGGGTGATATCTTCGCAGCCCCAGCATTTT.

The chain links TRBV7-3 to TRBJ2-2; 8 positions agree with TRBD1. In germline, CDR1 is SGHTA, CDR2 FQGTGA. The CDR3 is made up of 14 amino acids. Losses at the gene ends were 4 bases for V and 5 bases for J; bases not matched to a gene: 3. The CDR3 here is CASSSGQGTGELFF. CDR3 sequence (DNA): TGTGCCAGCAGCTCCGGACAGGGTACCGGGGAGCTGTTTTTT. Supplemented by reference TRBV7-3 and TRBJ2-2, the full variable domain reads GAGVSQTPSNKVTEKGKYVELRCDPISGHTALYWYRQSLGQGPEFLIYFQGTGAADDSGLPNDRFFAVRPEGSVSTLKIQRTERGDSAVYLCASSSGQGTGELFFGEGSRLTVL.

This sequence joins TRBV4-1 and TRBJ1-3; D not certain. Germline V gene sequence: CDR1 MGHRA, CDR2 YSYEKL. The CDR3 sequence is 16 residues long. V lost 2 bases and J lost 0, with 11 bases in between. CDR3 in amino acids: CASSQIRESSGNTIYF. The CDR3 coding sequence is TGCGCCAGCAGCCAAATACGGGAGAGCTCTGGAAACACCATATATTTT.

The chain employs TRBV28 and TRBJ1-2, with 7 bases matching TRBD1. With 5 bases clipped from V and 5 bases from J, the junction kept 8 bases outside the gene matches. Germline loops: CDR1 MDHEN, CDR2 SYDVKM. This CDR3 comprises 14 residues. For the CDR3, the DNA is TGTGCCAGCAGTCTCTATTTACAGGGGTATGGCTACACCTTC. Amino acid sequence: CASSLYLQGYGYTF.

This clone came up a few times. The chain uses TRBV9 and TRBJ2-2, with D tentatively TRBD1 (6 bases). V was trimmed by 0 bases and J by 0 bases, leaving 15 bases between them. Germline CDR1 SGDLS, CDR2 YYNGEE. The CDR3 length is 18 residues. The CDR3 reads CASSVDPDRNTNTGELFF. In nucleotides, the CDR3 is TGTGCCAGCAGCGTAGACCCTGACAGGAATACGAACACCGGGGAGCTGTTTTTT.

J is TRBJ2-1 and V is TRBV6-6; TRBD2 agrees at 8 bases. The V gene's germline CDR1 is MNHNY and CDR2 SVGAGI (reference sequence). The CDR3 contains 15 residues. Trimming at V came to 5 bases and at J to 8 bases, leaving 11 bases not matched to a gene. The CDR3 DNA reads TGTGCCAGCAGTCAGCTCATCGGGGGGGGTGATGAGCAGTTCTTC. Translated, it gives CASSQLIGGGDEQFF.